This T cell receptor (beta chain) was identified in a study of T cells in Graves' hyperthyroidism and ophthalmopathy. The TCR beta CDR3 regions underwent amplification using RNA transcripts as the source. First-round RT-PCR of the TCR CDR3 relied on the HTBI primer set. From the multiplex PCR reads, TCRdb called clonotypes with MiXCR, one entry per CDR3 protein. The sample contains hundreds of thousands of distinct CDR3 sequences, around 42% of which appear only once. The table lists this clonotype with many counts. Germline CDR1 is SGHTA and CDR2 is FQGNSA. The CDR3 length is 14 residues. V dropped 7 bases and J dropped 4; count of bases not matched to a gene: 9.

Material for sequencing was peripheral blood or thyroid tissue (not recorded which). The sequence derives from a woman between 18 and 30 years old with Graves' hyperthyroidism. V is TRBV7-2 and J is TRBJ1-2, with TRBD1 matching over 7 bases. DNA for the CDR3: TGTGCCAGCAAACGACAGGGAGCCTCCTATGGCTACACCTTC. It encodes CASKRQGASYGYTF.